The 23 T cell receptor beta chains presented below share a single source sample, sequenced in a study of blood T cell repertoires in COVID-19. Method: immunoSEQ multiplex PCR; TCRdb's copy keeps in-frame clones and lacks some. The repertoire holds 150,000 to 200,000 clones, with approximately 83% as singletons. Sequencing was performed on peripheral blood. Every receptor here comes from a woman aged 40 to 49 with COVID-19, enrolled during active disease.

The chain combines TRBV6-1 with TRBJ2-2, with TRBD2 matching 9 bases. Looked up from germline, CDR1 is MNHNS and CDR2 is SASEGT. This CDR3 is built from 17 residues. V was pared by 4 bases and J by 0 bases, with 6 bases of the junction left unmatched. The CDR3 DNA follows: TGTGCCAGCAGTGTGCAAGCGGGGGGCACGAACACCGGGGAGCTGTTTTTT. It translates to CASSVQAGGTNTGELFF.

The table lists this clone with a few counts. The genes are TRBV3-1 (or the pseudogene TRBV3-2) and TRBJ1-2, with D perhaps matching TRBD1 (5 bases). The CDR3 is 14 residues long. Germline V lookup: CDR1 LGHDT, CDR2 YNNKEL (reference sequence). With 0 bases removed from V and 8 bases from J, the gap between germline ends came to 13 bases. CDR3 amino acids: CASSQDVRGSGYTF. CDR3 coding DNA: TGTGCCAGCAGCCAAGATGTAAGGGGATCCGGCTACACCTTC.

V usage is TRBV11-2 and J usage is TRBJ1-1, with TRBD1 identical over 8 bases. Per the germline V gene, CDR1 is SGHAT and CDR2 is FQNNGV. The CDR3 covers 13 residues. The ends lost 5 bases at V and 4 bases at J; junction bases unmatched: 3. The chain's CDR3 is CASSEDRATEAFF. The CDR3 DNA reads as TGTGCCAGCAGCGAGGACAGGGCCACTGAAGCTTTCTTT.

The chain is built from TRBV29-1 and TRBJ2-1, with 8 bases fitting TRBD1. CDR1 SQVTM and CDR2 ANQGSEA come from the germline V gene. This CDR3 has 13 residues. The junction had 1 base not matched to a gene; V was cut back by 6 bases and J by 0 bases. The CDR3 is CSVGQASYNEQFF. The DNA for the CDR3 is TGCAGCGTGGGACAGGCCTCCTACAATGAGCAGTTCTTC.

The CDR3 loop reads CASSYKGTGGDEQYF. CDR3 in DNA: TGTGCCAGCAGTTACAAAGGGACAGGGGGCGATGAGCAGTACTTC. This sequence joins TRBV6-6 and TRBJ2-7, with 12 bases identical to TRBD1. Germline V gene lookup returns CDR1 MNHNY and CDR2 SVGAGI (reference sequence). This CDR3 has 15 amino acids. Unmatched junction bases numbered 6, after V lost 2 bases and J lost 7 bases.

V is TRBV4-2 and J is TRBJ1-2; 12 positions match TRBD1. The CDR3 contains 17 residues. V trimming: 0 bases; J trimming: 4 bases; junction bases outside the gene matches: 6. CDR1 and CDR2 (germline): LGHNA, YNFKEQ. CDR3 protein: CASSQDGTGGAGYGYTF. The DNA of the CDR3 is TGTGCCAGCAGCCAAGATGGGACAGGGGGCGCGGGCTATGGCTACACCTTC.

The chain recombines TRBV6-4 with TRBJ2-2; 9 bases are a match to TRBD2. Germline CDR1 and CDR2: MRHNA and SNTAGT. With V trimmed by 0 bases and J by 1 base, 0 bases remained unmatched. The CDR3 consists of 16 residues. CDR3 loop: CASSDSTSGNTGELFF. Written as DNA, the CDR3 is TGTGCCAGCAGTGACTCGACTAGCGGGAACACCGGGGAGCTGTTTTTT.

This clone was counted once. The V and J genes are TRBV3-1 (or the pseudogene TRBV3-2) and TRBJ2-3, with 8 bases that match TRBD1. The CDR3 runs to 14 residues. Germline lookup yields CDR1 LGHDT and CDR2 YNNKEL (reference sequence). The J segment lost 7 bases and the V segment lost 1 base, leaving 4 bases of the junction unmatched. In nucleotides, the CDR3 is TGTGCCAGCAGCCAAGGTACAGGGGGAAATACGCAGTATTTT. Protein product: CASSQGTGGNTQYF.

The chain joins TRBV29-1 to TRBJ1-2; D gene unclear. The CDR3 has 14 residues. The V gene's germline CDR1 is SQVTM and CDR2 ANQGSEA. V lost 5 bases and J lost 5, with 18 bases in between. CDR3 in DNA: TGCAGCGTTCCCAGTCAGGCCTCAGAGTATGGCTACACCTTC. It specifies CSVPSQASEYGYTF.

As regards this clone: Sequence at one end of the junction differs from germline and may be a read error. This chain connects TRBV6-1 to TRBJ1-2; the D gene is possibly TRBD1 (6 bases). The CDR3 length is 14 residues. Germline V gene data show CDR1 as MNHNS and CDR2 as SASEGT. CDR3 loop: CASSQAQQGPGYTF. Here the CDR3 DNA reads TGTGCCAGCAGTCAAGCGCAGCAGGGGCCTGGCTACACCTTC.

This clone appeared once. V usage is TRBV5-6 and J usage is TRBJ2-7; 7 bases align to TRBD2. Germline CDR1 is SGHDT and CDR2 is YYEEEE. Germline trimming cut 4 bases from V and 5 bases from J; bases unmatched to any gene: 12. The CDR3 is made up of 15 amino acids. The CDR3 reads CASSPSGGSFNEQYF. The CDR3 nucleotides are TGTGCCAGCAGCCCCTCGGGCGGGAGCTTCAACGAGCAGTACTTC.

The V and J genes are TRBV19 and TRBJ1-3; D not resolved. V lost 7 bases and J 0 bases, leaving 13 bases between the germline ends. Germline CDR1 LNHDA, CDR2 SQIVND (reference sequence). The CDR3 loop spans 15 amino acids. CDR3 DNA: TGTGCCAGTACCCAAGGGCGGGGCTCTGGAAACACCATATATTTT. This sequence encodes CASTQGRGSGNTIYF.

This clone is a singleton in its sample. The chain uses TRBV19 and TRBJ2-6; tentatively, D is TRBD2 (6 bases). Trimming stripped 4 bases from V and 7 bases from J, with 17 bases between. Germline-derived CDR1 and CDR2 are LNHDA and SQIVND (reference sequence). The length of the CDR3 is 16 residues. The CDR3: CASSTAGTLIANVLTF. The CDR3 DNA is TGTGCCAGTAGTACTGCCGGGACTCTGATAGCCAACGTCCTGACTTTC.

The chain uses TRBV5-1 and TRBJ1-2; TRBD1 aligns across 8 bases. This CDR3 has 14 amino acids. From germline, CDR1 is SGHRS and CDR2 YFSETQ. After removal of 4 bases from V and 4 bases from J, the junction contained 6 bases not matched to a gene. The CDR3 DNA sequence: TGCGCCAGCAGCCCCCGACAGGGGACCTATGGCTACACCTTC. As protein: CASSPRQGTYGYTF.

The V call is TRBV4-1, the J call TRBJ2-2; 8 bases line up with TRBD1. The V gene end was trimmed by 4 bases and the J gene end by 6 bases; junction bases not matched to a gene: 10. Germline CDR1 reads MGHRA; CDR2 reads YSYEKL. The CDR3 spans 16 residues. The CDR3 loop is CASSPLGDRLPGELFF. CDR3 DNA sequence: TGCGCCAGCAGCCCTCTCGGGGACAGGCTCCCCGGGGAGCTGTTTTTT.

The chain uses TRBV7-9 and TRBJ1-2; 7 bases map to TRBD1. J gave up 0 bases and V 2 bases, and 12 bases lay outside the gene matches. Germline V gene data show CDR1 as SEHNR and CDR2 as FQNEAQ (reference sequence). CDR3 length: 18 amino acids. The CDR3 region has the DNA TGTGCCAGCAGCTTATTAACCGGACAGGTAGCGGCTAACTATGGCTACACCTTC. Protein product: CASSLLTGQVAANYGYTF.

V gene TRBV2 combines with J gene TRBJ1-6, with TRBD1 matching over 7 bases. With V trimmed by 6 bases and J by 6 bases, 8 bases remained unmatched. Germline V gene data show CDR1 as SNHLY and CDR2 as FYNNEI. This CDR3 is built from 15 residues. The CDR3 DNA sequence: TGTGCCAGCAGGGGCATACGGGACAGTAATTCACCCCTCCACTTT. Translated, it gives CASRGIRDSNSPLHF.

The genes are TRBV5-1 and TRBJ1-6; TRBD1 matches at 7 bases. Germline loops: CDR1 SGHRS, CDR2 YFSETQ. J was trimmed by 8 bases and V by 0 bases; bases with no gene match: 5. The CDR3 totals 15 residues. The CDR3 region is CASSLVWTGDSPLHF. The DNA for the CDR3 is TGCGCCAGCAGCTTGGTTTGGACAGGAGATTCACCCCTCCACTTT.

The V and J genes are TRBV19 and TRBJ1-1; D call uncertain. Trimming took 1 base from V and 10 from J, leaving 10 bases between them. In germline, CDR1 is LNHDA, CDR2 SQIVND (reference sequence). CDR3 size: 12 residues. The CDR3 sequence is CASSIGRGRAFF. CDR3 sequence (DNA): TGTGCCAGTAGTATAGGTCGAGGGCGAGCTTTCTTT.

V usage is TRBV5-1 and J usage is TRBJ2-1; 7 nucleotides align to TRBD1. CDR3 length: 15 amino acids. V lost 5 bases and J lost 2; bases outside the gene matches: 7. Germline CDR1 SGHRS, CDR2 YFSETQ. As DNA, the CDR3 is TGCGCCAGCAGTGGTCCGGGACAGACCTACAATGAGCAGTTCTTC. It codes for CASSGPGQTYNEQFF.

This chain links TRBV27 with TRBJ1-2; 8 bases are shared with TRBD1. The CDR3 contains 12 residues. The germline V gene has CDR1 MNHEY and CDR2 SMNVEV (reference sequence). The trim removed 5 bases at V and 6 bases at J, leaving 2 bases unmatched. The CDR3 DNA sequence: TGTGCCAGCAGTAGACAGGGGAATGGCTACACCTTC. Amino acid sequence: CASSRQGNGYTF.

The chain carries TRBV29-1 and TRBJ1-1; 8 positions match TRBD1. With V trimmed by 7 bases and J by 3 bases, 4 bases remained unmatched. Germline lookup yields CDR1 SQVTM and CDR2 ANQGSEA. The CDR3 has 12 residues. Here the CDR3 reads CSDRGGYTEAFF. As DNA, the CDR3 is TGCAGCGACAGGGGGGGGTACACTGAAGCTTTCTTT.

A few counts support this clone. The chain joins TRBV3-1 (or the pseudogene TRBV3-2) to TRBJ1-5; tentatively, D is TRBD1 (5 bases). The V gene's germline CDR1 is LGHDT and CDR2 YNNKEL (reference sequence). The CDR3 spans 13 residues. V was trimmed by 4 bases and J by 7 bases, leaving 11 bases between them. This CDR3 is CASSRGVRQPQHF. CDR3 nucleotides: TGTGCCAGCAGCCGGGGGGTCCGACAGCCCCAGCATTTT.